These T cell receptor beta chains were read from a single sample in a study of blood T cell repertoires in COVID-19. Only in-frame clones appear in the TCRdb table, and some are missing; sequencing was by immunoSEQ multiplex PCR. This table holds a few hundred thousand clones, 85% to 90% found once. The material sequenced was PBMCs or T cells enriched from blood (not recorded which). The receptors here all came from a woman aged 45-65 years who had recovered from COVID-19. Both conserved end residues are part of each CDR3. The D gene is left open where the match is weak. A row's size may be missing; if present it is once, few, many or a size class.

J gene,V gene,clone size,D gene,CDR3 DNA,CDR3 protein
TRBJ2-7,TRBV28,.,.,TGTGCCAGCACTCCCGGCTCCTACGAGCAGTACTTC,CASTPGSYEQYF
TRBJ2-7,TRBV7-8,.,TRBD2,TGTGCCAGCAGCTCGGGACTAGCGGGGAACGAGCAGTACTTC,CASSSGLAGNEQYF
TRBJ1-2,TRBV28,.,.,TGTGCCAGCAGTGGGGCGGTTCGCTTAAACTATGGCTACACCTTC,CASSGAVRLNYGYTF
TRBJ1-1,TRBV18,.,TRBD1,TGTGCCAGCTCACTAGACAGGGTGGGGACTGAAGCTTTCTTT,CASSLDRVGTEAFF
TRBJ1-2,TRBV19,once,.,TGTGCCAGTAGTTTGGACAGCTCCACTTATTATGGCTACACCTTC,CASSLDSSTYYGYTF
TRBJ2-5,TRBV9,.,.,TGTGCCAGCAGCGTGGGAACTAGTGGGGGGGCCGGAGAGACCCAGTACTTC,CASSVGTSGGAGETQYF
TRBJ2-3,TRBV11-2,.,.,TGTGCCAGCAGCTTAGACCCGACACACACAGATACGCAGTATTTT,CASSLDPTHTDTQYF
TRBJ1-2,TRBV19,.,TRBD1,TGTGCCAGTAGTGCCAGGACAGGGAGAGGCTACACCTTC,CASSARTGRGYTF
TRBJ1-1,TRBV7-9,.,.,TGTGCCAGCAGCTTCTACACACAGCCGAACACTGAAGCTTTCTTT,CASSFYTQPNTEAFF
TRBJ1-4,TRBV2,.,TRBD1,TGTGCCAGCAGGACGGGACAGGTTAATGAAAAACTGTTTTTT,CASRTGQVNEKLFF
TRBJ2-1,TRBV29-1,.,TRBD1,TGCAGCGTGCGACAGGGGGCAAACAATGAGCAGTTCTTC,CSVRQGANNEQFF
TRBJ2-1,TRBV6-6,.,TRBD1,TGTGCCAGCAGAGCCGGGACAGGGGGCAATGAGCAGTTCTTC,CASRAGTGGNEQFF
TRBJ2-7,TRBV3-1/TRBV3-2,.,.,TGTGCCAGCAGCCGCCCAGGAGGCGAGCAGTACTTC,CASSRPGGEQYF
TRBJ1-6,TRBV28,.,.,TGTGCCAGCAACTCCGATAGCTCCTATAATTCACCCCTCCACTTT,CASNSDSSYNSPLHF
TRBJ1-2,TRBV2,few,.,TGTGCCAGCAGTGAAGCGCTTCAGGGCGGCCCAGACTATGGCTACACCTTC,CASSEALQGGPDYGYTF
TRBJ2-2,TRBV28,.,TRBD2,TGCGCTGGGGGGGACGCCGGGGAGCTGTTTTTT,CAGGDAGELFF
TRBJ2-1,TRBV9,.,TRBD1,TGTGCCAGCAGCGTAGTGGATGGGACAGGGTTCAATGAGCAGTTCTTC,CASSVVDGTGFNEQFF
TRBJ1-3,TRBV10-2,.,.,TGCGCCAGCAGTGAATTATCCGGAAACACCATATATTTT,CASSELSGNTIYF
TRBJ2-5,TRBV4-3,.,.,TGCGCCAGCAGCCAAGGAGTGCGGTCACAGACCCAGTACTTC,CASSQGVRSQTQYF
TRBJ1-2,TRBV4-1,.,.,TGCGCCAGCAGCCAACTTACAGCGGGCGAGGGCTATGGCTACACCTTC,CASSQLTAGEGYGYTF
TRBJ2-7,TRBV2,.,TRBD1,TGTGCCACAACCGGGACAGGGGGTCTCGAGCAGTACTTC,CATTGTGGLEQYF
TRBJ1-6,TRBV14,.,.,TGTGCCAGCAGCCAAAACAGCCCTAATTCACCCCTCCACTTT,CASSQNSPNSPLHF
TRBJ1-3,TRBV30,.,.,TGTGCCTGGAGCGGACCGGGGTCCTCTGGAAACACCATATATTTT,CAWSGPGSSGNTIYF
TRBJ2-1,TRBV2,.,TRBD2,TGTGCCAGCGAGCTAGCGGGGGGCGGTGAGCAGTTCTTC,CASELAGGGEQFF
TRBJ1-4,TRBV5-4,.,TRBD1,TGTGCCAGCAGCCCGGACAGGGGAAGTGAAAAACTGTTTTTT,CASSPDRGSEKLFF
TRBJ2-7,TRBV7-8,.,TRBD1,TGTGCCAGCAGCCCGGGACAGCCACCCTACGAGCAGTACTTC,CASSPGQPPYEQYF
TRBJ1-1,TRBV9,.,.,TGTGCCAGCAGCCCGGACCAGGGTGAAGCTTTCTTT,CASSPDQGEAFF
TRBJ1-2,TRBV19,.,.,TGTGCCAGTAGTATACGTGACACGAACTATGGCTACACCTTC,CASSIRDTNYGYTF
TRBJ1-1,TRBV5-4,.,.,TGTGCCAGCAGCGCCCAGTCAGCTGAAGCTTTCTTT,CASSAQSAEAFF
TRBJ2-3,TRBV27,.,TRBD1,TGTGCCAGCAGTTTATGGCCAGGGGGCCCAGCCAGCACAGATACGCAGTATTTT,CASSLWPGGPASTDTQYF
TRBJ2-7,TRBV30,.,.,TGTGCCTGGGGACTGGGCCTCTCCTACGAGCAGTACTTC,CAWGLGLSYEQYF
TRBJ1-5,TRBV30,.,.,TGTGCCTGGAGTGTACCCCGAGGGCCCCAGCATTTT,CAWSVPRGPQHF
TRBJ2-7,TRBV2,once,.,TGTGCCAGCAGTAGCAAGACAGGAACTGCCTACGAGCAGTACTTC,CASSSKTGTAYEQYF